The text below deals with one T cell receptor beta chain. What it binds is not known. CDR3 length: 12 amino acids. V was trimmed by 4 bases and J by 3 bases, leaving 9 bases between them. The germline gives CDR1 SQVTM, CDR2 ANQGSEA. These data belong to a study of CD8+ T cells in alopecia areata. Study-wide findings and caveats: Sequenced scalp T cells also include alphabeta T cells resident in normal skin.

RNA was extracted and reverse transcribed into cDNA as the sequencing template. The repertoire was sequenced with immunoSEQ multiplex PCR; TCRdb's copy has only in-frame clones and lacks some. In the table there are 150,000 to 200,000 clones, about 66% of which are singletons. The study team obtained lesional scalp punch biopsies and peripheral blood from alopecia areata patients. The specimen comprised CD8+ T cells sorted from blood, sampled at week 0. The origin of this receptor is a human donor with alopecia areata. J is TRBJ1-1 and V is TRBV29-1; no clear D gene. In DNA, the CDR3 is TGCAGCGTTGCAGGAGAATACACTGAAGCTTTCTTT. It yields the protein CSVAGEYTEAFF.